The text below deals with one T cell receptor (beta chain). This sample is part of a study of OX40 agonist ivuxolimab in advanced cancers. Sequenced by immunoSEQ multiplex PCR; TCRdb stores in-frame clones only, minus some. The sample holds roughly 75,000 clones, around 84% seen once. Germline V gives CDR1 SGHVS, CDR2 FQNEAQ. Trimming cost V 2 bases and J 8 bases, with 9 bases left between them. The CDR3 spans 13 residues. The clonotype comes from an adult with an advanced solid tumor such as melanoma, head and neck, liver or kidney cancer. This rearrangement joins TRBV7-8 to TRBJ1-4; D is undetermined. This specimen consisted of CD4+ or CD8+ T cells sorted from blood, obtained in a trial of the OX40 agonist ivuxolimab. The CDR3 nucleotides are TGTGCCAGCAGCTTAACGGGAAGGGAAAAACTGTTTTTT. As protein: CASSLTGREKLFF.